The rows below give T cell receptor beta chains drawn from one sample of a study of blood T cells in healthy people across ages. TCRdb used MiXCR to reprocess the 5' RACE reads, holding one entry per CDR3 protein. The table records roughly 1.6 million distinct CDR3 sequences, almost 35% of them present only once. Sequencing was carried out using blood. The receptors originated from a woman aged 25 to 45 in good health. CDR3s leave out the opening cysteine and the closing phenylalanine or tryptophan. The order of the fields is CDR3 protein, V gene, clone size. Some rows mark clone size as missing; the rest say once, few, many or name a class of expanded clone.

ASSPHGPMYGYT,TRBV14,few
SARDERGDT,TRBV20-1,NA
SARGLQGAGTEAF,TRBV20-1,NA
ASSYRGKNTEAF,TRBV27,NA
ASRDDRLTQY,TRBV27,few
ASSDGTHLQETQY,TRBV28,NA
ASSQDSSGSYEQY,TRBV14,NA
ASSSFRTDRSGSYT,TRBV11-2,few
ASSAGQGSYERY,TRBV5-5,NA
ASSSPFGELF,TRBV28,NA
ATSMRLLAGILDNEQF,TRBV15,NA
ASRNTRTGANTEAF,TRBV6-2/TRBV6-3,NA
ASRGHQETQY,TRBV21-1,few
AISESTSGGYEQY,TRBV10-3,few
AGSLGRSRVYEQY,TRBV27,few
ASSLRATVGEKLF,TRBV14,NA
ASSLTGGTGYNEQF,TRBV7-3,NA
SVVQGYEQY,TRBV29-1,NA
ASSEVAGETQY,TRBV25-1,few
ASSSGSPLRETQY,TRBV2,few
ASSLSGSDGNEQF,TRBV5-1,few
ASSRGQGGQPQH,TRBV12-3/TRBV12-4,NA
SARGRWNTEAF,TRBV20-1,NA
ASSLITGGDTQY,TRBV7-3,few
SASPGGGGYT,TRBV20-1,few
ASRGLAVPEETQY,TRBV2,NA
ASSITGTNYGYT,TRBV19,NA
SAPGTPNEKLF,TRBV20-1,NA
ASSVGTRVEFGNGYT,TRBV9,once
ASSGDPPGMTSAF,TRBV6-6,NA
SARGDTIISYEQY,TRBV20-1,NA
AIKGSRTYEQY,TRBV10-3,NA
SARDPGEGYT,TRBV20-1,NA
ASSLERGLRSYEQY,TRBV28,NA
ASKVATLGVGGANVLT,TRBV4-1,NA
ASSHSLRVGYGYT,TRBV3-1,NA
ASSLEGGAGLEQY,TRBV7-3,NA
ASSLVYVGTEAF,TRBV7-9,NA
ASIGPGNTIY,TRBV6-6,once
ASGYGDRAVWGNQPQH,TRBV21-1,NA
ASSQARRAFTDTQY,TRBV4-2,NA
AIRGSGANYGYT,TRBV10-3,few
SVAGRTNTEAF,TRBV29-1,NA
SARRMDLAREF,TRBV20-1,few
ASSAESSGANVLT,TRBV18,few
ASSPGTGNNQPQH,TRBV5-1,NA
SAAGLANNEQF,TRBV20-1,NA
ASSYSRELGGETQY,TRBV6-5,few
ASSLASGANQETQY,TRBV5-6,few
ASSPMGSGASGYT,TRBV5-5,NA
SVVGGIHADTQY,TRBV29-1,many
ASSSIAGGTQETQY,TRBV11-2,many
ASRGVGQGGTGELF,TRBV27,NA